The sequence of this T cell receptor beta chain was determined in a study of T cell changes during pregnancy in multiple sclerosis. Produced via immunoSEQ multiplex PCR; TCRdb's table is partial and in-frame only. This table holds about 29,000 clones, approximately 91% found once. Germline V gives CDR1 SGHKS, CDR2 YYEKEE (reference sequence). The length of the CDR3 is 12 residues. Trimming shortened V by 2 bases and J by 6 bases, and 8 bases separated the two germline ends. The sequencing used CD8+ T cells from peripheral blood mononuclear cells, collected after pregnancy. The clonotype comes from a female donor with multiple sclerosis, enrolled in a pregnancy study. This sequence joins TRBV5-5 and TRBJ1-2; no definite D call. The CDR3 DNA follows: TGTGCCAGCAGCTTCAAGACTAATGGCTACACCTTC. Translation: CASSFKTNGYTF.